The 14 T cell receptor beta chains presented below share a single source sample, sequenced in a study of blood T cell repertoires in COVID-19. Sequencing used immunoSEQ multiplex PCR; TCRdb keeps in-frame clones, though not all of them. Here the sample spans fewer than 500,000 clones, 70% to 90% being singletons. The sequenced sample consisted of PBMCs or T cells enriched from blood (not recorded which). These receptors originate from a man aged 25-45 years who had recovered from COVID-19.

This chain joins TRBV9 and TRBJ2-3; possible D gene TRBD1, 6 bases. The germline V and J ends were trimmed by 2 bases and 6 bases, with 19 bases remaining between them. The CDR3 is made up of 16 amino acids. Germline CDR1 and CDR2: SGDLS and YYNGEE. The DNA of the CDR3 is TGTGCCAGCAGCGTGCTCGGGACAAGGGTTTCGGATACGCAGTATTTT. The encoded protein is CASSVLGTRVSDTQYF.

CDR3 nucleotides: TGCGCCAGCAGCCCGGGTAGTTCCCTCAATCAGCCCCAGCATTTT. Protein product: CASSPGSSLNQPQHF. This chain joins TRBV5-1 and TRBJ1-5, with D uncertain. Trimming removed 4 bases from V and 3 bases from J, with 14 bases in between. Germline lookup yields CDR1 SGHRS and CDR2 YFSETQ. The CDR3 has 15 amino acids.

This CDR3 reads CASSSTPGTGQKTQYF. In DNA form, the CDR3 reads TGTGCCAGCAGCTCCACTCCCGGGACAGGGCAAAAGACCCAGTACTTC. The V gene is TRBV7-9, the J gene TRBJ2-5; 9 nucleotides line up with TRBD1. The CDR3 runs 16 residues. Germline V CDR1 and CDR2: SEHNR, FQNEAQ (reference sequence). The V and J ends lost 4 bases and 6 bases, in that order; junction bases with no gene match: 12.

The genes are TRBV15 and TRBJ1-2; a possible D gene is TRBD1 (5 bases). Germline CDR1 LNHNV, CDR2 YYDKDF (reference sequence). The CDR3 sequence is 15 residues long. V was shortened by 0 bases and J by 2 bases, with 10 bases between the two germline ends. The CDR3 protein is CATSRDRVVNYGYTF. The CDR3 nucleotides read TGTGCCACCAGCAGAGACAGGGTAGTCAACTATGGCTACACCTTC.

The chain couples TRBV2 to TRBJ1-4, with 10 bases lining up with TRBD1. The germline V gene encodes CDR1 SNHLY and CDR2 FYNNEI. This CDR3 comprises 15 residues. The V and J ends lost 4 bases and 7 bases, in that order; junction bases with no gene match: 6. CDR3 nucleotides: TGTGCCAGCAGTGTATCAGGACAGGGGGGTGAAAAACTGTTTTTT. It yields the protein CASSVSGQGGEKLFF.

The chain uses TRBV5-1 and TRBJ2-1; 14 positions agree with TRBD2. V dropped 7 bases and J dropped 9; count of bases not matched to a gene: 12. Germline V CDR1 and CDR2: SGHRS, YFSETQ. The CDR3 is made up of 16 amino acids. The CDR3 coding sequence is TGCGCCAGCTCATCAGGGACTAGCGGGGGTATAAGTGAGCAGTTCTTC. It translates to CASSSGTSGGISEQFF.

The chain carries TRBV18 and TRBJ1-5; D is unclear. Germline V gene data show CDR1 as KGHSH and CDR2 as LQKENI. The CDR3 loop spans 13 amino acids. V dropped 6 bases and J dropped 6 bases, with 12 bases sitting between them. DNA for the CDR3: TGTGCCAGCTCCTCCATGGCTGGTCAGCCCCAGCATTTT. Translating gives CASSSMAGQPQHF.

The chain recombines TRBV9 with TRBJ2-1; unclear D gene. Germline CDR1 reads SGDLS; CDR2 reads YYNGEE. Deletions cut 0 bases from V and 8 bases from J, with 12 bases between. The CDR3 is made up of 14 amino acids. CDR3 sequence (DNA): TGTGCCAGCAGCGTAGCCGCCCGGGTGGATGAGCAGTTCTTC. This encodes CASSVAARVDEQFF.

The V call is TRBV12-3 or TRBV12-4, the J call TRBJ1-2; D not resolved. Trimming cost V 4 bases and J 5 bases, with 8 bases left between them. The CDR3 loop spans 12 amino acids. The CDR3 DNA reads as TGTGCCAGCAGTTCAACCAGTTATGGCTACACCTTC. Encoded protein: CASSSTSYGYTF.

This clone has only a few counts. This rearrangement joins TRBV3-1 (or the pseudogene TRBV3-2) to TRBJ1-6, with 7 bases identical to TRBD1. Germline CDR1 LGHDT, CDR2 YNNKEL (reference sequence). J was trimmed by 8 bases and V by 2 bases; bases with no gene match: 3. CDR3 size: 14 residues. The CDR3 here is CASSQITGDSPLHF. CDR3 coding DNA: TGTGCCAGCAGCCAAATCACAGGGGATTCACCCCTCCACTTT.

The rearrangement uses TRBV29-1 and TRBJ1-2; D possibly corresponds to TRBD1 (5 bases). Per the germline V gene, CDR1 is SQVTM and CDR2 is ANQGSEA. This CDR3 comprises 15 residues. Trimming pared 6 bases from V and 4 bases from J, leaving 21 bases between. This CDR3 reads CSVQEGGGLGYGYTF. The CDR3 DNA is TGCAGCGTCCAAGAGGGTGGGGGGTTAGGCTATGGCTACACCTTC.

The rearrangement links TRBV27 to TRBJ1-2; maybe TRBD1 (6 bases). V lost 6 bases and J 2 bases, leaving 10 bases between the germline ends. This CDR3 spans 13 amino acids. The germline V gene has CDR1 MNHEY and CDR2 SMNVEV (reference sequence). The CDR3 DNA reads as TGTGCCAGCAGGTACAGGGAAAACTATGGCTACACCTTC. It specifies CASRYRENYGYTF.

This sequence joins TRBV4-2 and TRBJ1-1; TRBD1 is a possible D gene (5 bases). The CDR3 covers 15 residues. V was cut by 5 bases and J by 2 bases, with 15 bases left in between. Germline CDR1 is LGHNA and CDR2 is YNFKEQ. CDR3 amino acids: CASSYIQGSNTEAFF. In DNA form, the CDR3 reads TGTGCCAGCAGCTATATTCAGGGTTCTAACACTGAAGCTTTCTTT.

The chain uses TRBV11-3 and TRBJ2-2; possibly TRBD1 for D (6 bases). The V and J ends lost 5 bases and 2 bases respectively, with 12 bases between them. Germline CDR1 is SGHNT and CDR2 is YENEEA. The CDR3 runs 15 residues. This CDR3 is CASSTRTANTGELFF. The DNA for the CDR3 is TGTGCCAGCAGCACAAGGACAGCCAACACCGGGGAGCTGTTTTTT.